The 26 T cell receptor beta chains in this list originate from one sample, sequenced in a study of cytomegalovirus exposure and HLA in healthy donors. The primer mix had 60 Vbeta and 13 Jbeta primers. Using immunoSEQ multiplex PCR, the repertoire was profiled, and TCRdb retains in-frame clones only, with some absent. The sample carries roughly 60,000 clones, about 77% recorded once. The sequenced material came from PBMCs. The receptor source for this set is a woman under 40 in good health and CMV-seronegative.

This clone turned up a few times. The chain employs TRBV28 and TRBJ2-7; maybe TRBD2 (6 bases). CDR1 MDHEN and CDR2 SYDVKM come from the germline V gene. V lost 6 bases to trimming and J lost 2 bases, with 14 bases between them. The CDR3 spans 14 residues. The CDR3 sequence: CASRQRGLTYEQYF. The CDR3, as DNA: TGTGCCAGCAGACAGAGGGGACTCACCTACGAGCAGTACTTC.

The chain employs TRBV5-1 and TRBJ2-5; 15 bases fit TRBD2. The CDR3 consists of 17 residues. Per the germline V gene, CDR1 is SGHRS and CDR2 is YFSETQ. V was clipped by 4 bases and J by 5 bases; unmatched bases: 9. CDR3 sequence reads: CASSTGLAGGPRETQYF. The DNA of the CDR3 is TGCGCCAGCAGCACCGGACTAGCGGGAGGGCCACGGGAGACCCAGTACTTC.

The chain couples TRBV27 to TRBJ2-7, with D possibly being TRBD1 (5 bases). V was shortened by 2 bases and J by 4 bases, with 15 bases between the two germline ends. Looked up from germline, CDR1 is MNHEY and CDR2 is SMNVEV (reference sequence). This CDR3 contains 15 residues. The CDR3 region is CASSLVAGIGYEQYF. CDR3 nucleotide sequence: TGTGCCAGCAGTTTAGTGGCAGGGATAGGTTACGAGCAGTACTTC.

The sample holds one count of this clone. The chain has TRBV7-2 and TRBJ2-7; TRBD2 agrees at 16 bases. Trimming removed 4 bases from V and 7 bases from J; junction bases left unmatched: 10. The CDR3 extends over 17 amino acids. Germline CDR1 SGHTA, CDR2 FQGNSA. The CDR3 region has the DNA TGTGCCAGCAGCTCGACCGGGACTAGCGGGAGGGCCCGGGAGCAGTACTTC. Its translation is CASSSTGTSGRAREQYF.

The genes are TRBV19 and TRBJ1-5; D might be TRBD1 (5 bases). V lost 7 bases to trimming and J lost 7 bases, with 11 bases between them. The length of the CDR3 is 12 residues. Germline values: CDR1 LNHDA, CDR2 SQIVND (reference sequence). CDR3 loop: CASTGVGQPQHF. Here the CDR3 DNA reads TGTGCCAGTACGGGGGTTGGGCAGCCCCAGCATTTT. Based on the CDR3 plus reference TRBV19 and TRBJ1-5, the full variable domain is DGGITQSPKYLFRKEGQNVTLSCEQNLNHDAMYWYRQDPGQGLRLIYYSQIVNDFQKGDIAEGYSVSREKKESFPLTVTSAQKNPTAFYLCASTGVGQPQHFGDGTRLSIL.

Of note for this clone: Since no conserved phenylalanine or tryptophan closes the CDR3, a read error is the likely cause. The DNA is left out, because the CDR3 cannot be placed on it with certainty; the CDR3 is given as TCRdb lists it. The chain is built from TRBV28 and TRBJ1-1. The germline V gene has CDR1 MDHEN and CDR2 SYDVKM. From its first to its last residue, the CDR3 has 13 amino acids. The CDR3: CASSLMGAGPVLG.

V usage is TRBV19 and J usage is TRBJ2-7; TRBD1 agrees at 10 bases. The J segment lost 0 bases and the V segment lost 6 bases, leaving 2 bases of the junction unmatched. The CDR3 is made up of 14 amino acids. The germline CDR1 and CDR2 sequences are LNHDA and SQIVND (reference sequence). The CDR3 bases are TGTGCCAGTAGGGACAGGGGGAGCTCCTACGAGCAGTACTTC. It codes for CASRDRGSSYEQYF.

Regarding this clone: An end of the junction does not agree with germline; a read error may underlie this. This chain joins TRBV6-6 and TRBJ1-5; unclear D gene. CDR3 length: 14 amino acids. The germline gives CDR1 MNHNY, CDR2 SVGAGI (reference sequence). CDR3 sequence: CVSSYSPRDQPQHF. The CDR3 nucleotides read TGTGTCAGCAGTTACTCCCCCCGGGATCAGCCCCAGCATTTT.

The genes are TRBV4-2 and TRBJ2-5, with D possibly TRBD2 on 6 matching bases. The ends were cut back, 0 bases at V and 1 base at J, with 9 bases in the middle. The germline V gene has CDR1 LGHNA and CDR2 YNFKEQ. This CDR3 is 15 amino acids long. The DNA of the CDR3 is TGTGCCAGCAGCCAAGAACTGGGAGGCCAAGAGACCCAGTACTTC. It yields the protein CASSQELGGQETQYF.

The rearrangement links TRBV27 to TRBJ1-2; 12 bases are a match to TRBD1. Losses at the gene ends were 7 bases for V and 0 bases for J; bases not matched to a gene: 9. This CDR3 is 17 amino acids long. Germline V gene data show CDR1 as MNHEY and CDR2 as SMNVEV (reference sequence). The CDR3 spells CASTSIGTGGSNYGYTF. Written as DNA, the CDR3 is TGTGCCAGCACCAGTATTGGGACAGGGGGCTCTAACTATGGCTACACCTTC.

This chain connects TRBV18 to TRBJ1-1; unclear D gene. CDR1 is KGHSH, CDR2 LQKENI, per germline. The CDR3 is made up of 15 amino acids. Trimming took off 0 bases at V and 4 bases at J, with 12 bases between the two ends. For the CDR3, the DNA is TGTGCCAGCTCACCACCCCCGGGGAGGGCCACTGAAGCTTTCTTT. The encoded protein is CASSPPPGRATEAFF.

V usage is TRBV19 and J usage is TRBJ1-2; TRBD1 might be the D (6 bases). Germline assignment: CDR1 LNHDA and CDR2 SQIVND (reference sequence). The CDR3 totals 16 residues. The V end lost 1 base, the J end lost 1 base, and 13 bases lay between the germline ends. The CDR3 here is CASSIGGQARNYGYTF. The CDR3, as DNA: TGTGCCAGTAGTATAGGGGGGCAAGCTCGTAACTATGGCTACACCTTC.

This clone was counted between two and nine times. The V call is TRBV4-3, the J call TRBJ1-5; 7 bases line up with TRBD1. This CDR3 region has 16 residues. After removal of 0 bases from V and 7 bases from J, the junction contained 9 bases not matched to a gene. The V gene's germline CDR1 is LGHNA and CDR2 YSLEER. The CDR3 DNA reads TGCGCCAGCAGCCAAGATCGACAGGGAGGTGGACAGCCCCAGCATTTT. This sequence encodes CASSQDRQGGGQPQHF.

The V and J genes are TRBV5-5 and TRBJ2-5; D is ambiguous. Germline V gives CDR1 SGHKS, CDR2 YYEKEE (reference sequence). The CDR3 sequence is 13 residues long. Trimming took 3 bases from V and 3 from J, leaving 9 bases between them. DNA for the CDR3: TGTGCCAGCAGCTGGGCAAGTGAAGAGACCCAGTACTTC. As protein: CASSWASEETQYF. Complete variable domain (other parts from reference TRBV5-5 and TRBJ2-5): DAGVTQSPTHLIKTRGQQVTLRCSPISGHKSVSWYQQVLGQGPQFIFQYYEKEERGRGNFPDRFSARQFPNYSSELNVNALLLGDSALYLCASSWASEETQYFGPGTRLLVL.

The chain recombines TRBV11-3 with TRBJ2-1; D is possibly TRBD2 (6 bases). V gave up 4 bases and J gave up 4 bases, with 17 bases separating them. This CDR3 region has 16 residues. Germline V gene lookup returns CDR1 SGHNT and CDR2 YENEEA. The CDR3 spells CASSSPGKAGYNEQFF. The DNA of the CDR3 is TGTGCCAGCAGCTCACCGGGGAAGGCGGGATACAATGAGCAGTTCTTC. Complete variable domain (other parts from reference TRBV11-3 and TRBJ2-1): EAGVVQSPRYKIIEKKQPVAFWCNPISGHNTLYWYLQNLGQGPELLIRYENEEAVDDSQLPKDRFSAERLKGVDSTLKIQPAELGDSAVYLCASSSPGKAGYNEQFFGPGTRLTVL.

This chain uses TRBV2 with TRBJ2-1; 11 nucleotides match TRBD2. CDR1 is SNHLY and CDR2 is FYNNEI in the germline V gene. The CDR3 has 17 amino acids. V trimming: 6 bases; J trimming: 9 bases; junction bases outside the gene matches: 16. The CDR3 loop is CASSRLQIAGGPFEQFF. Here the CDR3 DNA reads TGTGCCAGCAGCCGCCTACAGATAGCGGGAGGGCCCTTTGAGCAGTTCTTC.

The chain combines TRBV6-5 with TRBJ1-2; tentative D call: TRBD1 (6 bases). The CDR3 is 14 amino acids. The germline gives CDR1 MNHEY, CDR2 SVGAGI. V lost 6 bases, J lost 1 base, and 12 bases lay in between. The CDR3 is CASRPTGFNYGYTF. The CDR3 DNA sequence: TGTGCCAGCAGACCTACAGGGTTTAACTATGGCTACACCTTC.

The CDR3 region has the DNA TGTGCCAGCAGTTACTCGAAGCGGGCTCTTTCCTACGAGCAGTACTTC. Translation: CASSYSKRALSYEQYF. The rearrangement links TRBV6-6 to TRBJ2-7, with a weak D call TRBD2 (6 bases). The CDR3 is made up of 16 amino acids. The germline V and J ends were trimmed by 0 bases and 1 base, with 13 bases remaining between them. The germline V gene has CDR1 MNHNY and CDR2 SVGAGI (reference sequence).

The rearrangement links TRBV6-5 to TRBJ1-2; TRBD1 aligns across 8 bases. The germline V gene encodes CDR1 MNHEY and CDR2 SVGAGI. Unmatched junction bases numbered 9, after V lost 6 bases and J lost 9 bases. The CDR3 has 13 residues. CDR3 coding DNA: TGTGCCAGCAGAGGGACAGGTTCTAGGCGCTACACCTTC. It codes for CASRGTGSRRYTF.

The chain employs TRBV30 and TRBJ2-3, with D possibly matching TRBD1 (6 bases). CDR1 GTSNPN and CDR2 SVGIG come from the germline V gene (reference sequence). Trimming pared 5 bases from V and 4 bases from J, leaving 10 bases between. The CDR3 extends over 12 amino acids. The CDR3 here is CAWGDIPDTQYF. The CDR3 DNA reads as TGTGCCTGGGGGGACATCCCAGATACGCAGTATTTT.

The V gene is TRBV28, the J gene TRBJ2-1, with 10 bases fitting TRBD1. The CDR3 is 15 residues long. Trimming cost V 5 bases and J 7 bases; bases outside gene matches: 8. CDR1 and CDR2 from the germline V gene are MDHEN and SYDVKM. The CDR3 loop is CASSPHGTGENEQFF. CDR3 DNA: TGTGCCAGCAGTCCGCACGGGACAGGGGAAAATGAGCAGTTCTTC.

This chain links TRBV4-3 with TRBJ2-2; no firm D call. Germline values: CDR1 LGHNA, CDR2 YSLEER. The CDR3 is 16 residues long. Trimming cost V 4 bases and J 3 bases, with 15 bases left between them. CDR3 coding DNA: TGCGCCAGCAGCCCGAGGCCCGGTCCCTACACCGGGGAGCTGTTTTTT. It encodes CASSPRPGPYTGELFF.

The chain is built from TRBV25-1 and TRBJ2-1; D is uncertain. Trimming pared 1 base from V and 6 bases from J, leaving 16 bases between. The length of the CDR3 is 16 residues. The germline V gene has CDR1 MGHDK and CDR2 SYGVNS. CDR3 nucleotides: TGTGCCAGCAGTGAATGGAGTAGCCAGAGCCGCAATGAGCAGTTCTTC. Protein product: CASSEWSSQSRNEQFF.

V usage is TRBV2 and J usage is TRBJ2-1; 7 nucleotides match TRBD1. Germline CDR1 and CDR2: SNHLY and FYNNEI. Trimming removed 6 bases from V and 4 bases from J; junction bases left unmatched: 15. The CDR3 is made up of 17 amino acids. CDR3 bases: TGTGCCAGCAGCCCTTCGACAGGGCCGATAAAGTACAATGAGCAGTTCTTC. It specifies CASSPSTGPIKYNEQFF.

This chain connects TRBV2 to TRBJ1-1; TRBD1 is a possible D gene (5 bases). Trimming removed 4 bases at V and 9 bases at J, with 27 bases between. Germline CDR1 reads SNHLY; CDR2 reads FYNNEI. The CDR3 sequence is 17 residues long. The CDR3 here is CASSVPAGRVSAPQAFF. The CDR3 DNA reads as TGTGCCAGCAGTGTACCGGCAGGGAGGGTATCGGCGCCGCAAGCTTTCTTT.

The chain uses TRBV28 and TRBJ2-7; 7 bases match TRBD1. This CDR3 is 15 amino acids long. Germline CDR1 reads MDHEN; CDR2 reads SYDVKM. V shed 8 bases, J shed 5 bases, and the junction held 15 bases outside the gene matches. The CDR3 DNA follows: TGTGCCAGCGCTTATCGACAGGGTGGAATCGACGAGCAGTACGTC. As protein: CASAYRQGGIDEQYV.